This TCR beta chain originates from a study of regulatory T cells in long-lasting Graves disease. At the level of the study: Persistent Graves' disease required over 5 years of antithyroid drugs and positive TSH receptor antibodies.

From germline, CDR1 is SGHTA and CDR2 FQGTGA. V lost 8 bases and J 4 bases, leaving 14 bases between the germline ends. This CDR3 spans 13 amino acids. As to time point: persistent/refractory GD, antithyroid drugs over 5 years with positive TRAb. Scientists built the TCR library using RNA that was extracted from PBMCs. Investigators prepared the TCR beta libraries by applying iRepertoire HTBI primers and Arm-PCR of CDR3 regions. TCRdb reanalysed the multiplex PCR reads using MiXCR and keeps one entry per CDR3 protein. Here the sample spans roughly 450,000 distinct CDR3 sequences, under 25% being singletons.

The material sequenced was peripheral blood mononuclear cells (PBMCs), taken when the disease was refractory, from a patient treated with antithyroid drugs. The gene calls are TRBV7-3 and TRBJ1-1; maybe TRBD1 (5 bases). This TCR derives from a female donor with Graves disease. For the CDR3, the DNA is TGTGCCAGCGGTTTCCCAGGGACCACTGAAGCTTTCTTT. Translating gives CASGFPGTTEAFF.